The T cell receptor (beta chain) described here comes from a study of T cells in Graves' hyperthyroidism and ophthalmopathy. This clonotype was recorded at least ten times. This CDR3 has 15 residues. CDR1 and CDR2 from the germline V gene are MNHEY and SVGEGT. The V and J ends lost 2 bases and 6 bases respectively, with 14 bases between them. TCR beta CDR3 regions were amplified from RNA transcripts. TCR CDR3 regions were first amplified by RT-PCR with HTBI primers. TCRdb itself ran the multiplex PCR reads through MiXCR, one entry per CDR3 protein. The sample shows roughly 350,000 distinct CDR3 sequences, roughly an eighth of them seen only once.

The sequence derives from a woman between 40 and 50 years old with Graves' ophthalmopathy. Material for sequencing was blood. This chain links TRBV6-2 or TRBV6-3 with TRBJ2-1; possible D gene TRBD2, 7 bases. This chain's CDR3 is CASSYGGGGVNEQFF. DNA for the CDR3: TGTGCCAGCAGTTACGGGGGGGGCGGTGTCAATGAGCAGTTCTTC.